The 21 T cell receptor beta chains presented below share a single source sample, sequenced in a study of blood T cell repertoires in COVID-19. Sequencing used immunoSEQ multiplex PCR; TCRdb keeps in-frame clones, though not all of them. The sample holds 200,000 to 250,000 clones, approximately 82% seen once. The sequencing input was peripheral blood. These receptors were obtained from an elderly woman with acute or convalescent COVID-19.

The genes are TRBV10-3 and TRBJ1-1; 8 bases are a match to TRBD1. Germline-derived CDR1 and CDR2 are ENHRY and SYGVKD. V gave up 10 bases and J gave up 2 bases; unmatched junction bases: 9. The CDR3 sequence is 14 residues long. The CDR3 DNA reads as TGTGCCACAAAGGGTGACAGGGGTAACACTGAAGCTTTCTTT. Its protein is CATKGDRGNTEAFF.

The chain employs TRBV6-2 or TRBV6-3 and TRBJ1-6; 8 positions match TRBD1. Per germline, CDR1 MNHEY and CDR2 SVGEGT. V shed 6 bases and J 6 bases; nucleotides not matched to a gene: 16. The CDR3 runs 18 residues. The CDR3 region is CASSPTQMTGAVNSPLHF. CDR3 bases: TGTGCCAGCAGCCCCACCCAGATGACAGGGGCGGTTAATTCACCCCTCCACTTT.

This clone was found once. V usage is TRBV10-3 and J usage is TRBJ1-2; 8 bases fit TRBD1. V dropped 6 bases and J dropped 4; count of bases not matched to a gene: 7. The germline CDR1 and CDR2 sequences are ENHRY and SYGVKD. CDR3 length: 14 residues. Here the CDR3 reads CAIRKTGATYGYTF. The CDR3 DNA reads TGTGCCATCAGAAAGACAGGGGCGACCTATGGCTACACCTTC.

The rearrangement uses TRBV30 and TRBJ1-4, with 8 bases identical to TRBD1. CDR3 length equals 17 residues. Germline trimming cut 3 bases from V and 6 bases from J; bases unmatched to any gene: 15. Germline V gene lookup returns CDR1 GTSNPN and CDR2 SVGIG (reference sequence). As DNA, the CDR3 is TGTGCCTGGAGGGCCCCCGGACAGGGACTAATATATGAAAAACTGTTTTTT. Its translation is CAWRAPGQGLIYEKLFF.

The chain is built from TRBV5-1 and TRBJ2-1, with D perhaps TRBD2 (7 bases). The CDR3 spans 14 residues. The V gene's germline CDR1 is SGHRS and CDR2 YFSETQ. The V end lost 1 base, the J end lost 6 bases, and 11 bases lay between the germline ends. For the CDR3, the DNA is TGCGCCAGCAGCTTGTCCGGGGGGCCCAATGAGCAGTTCTTC. Translation: CASSLSGGPNEQFF.

This clone has more than one count but fewer than ten. The genes are TRBV19 and TRBJ1-1; the D is unclear. The length of the CDR3 is 14 residues. V was pared by 7 bases and J by 5 bases, with 17 bases between. The germline gives CDR1 LNHDA, CDR2 SQIVND (reference sequence). The CDR3 nucleotides are TGTGCCAGTACCCCGGGTTTTGAGGATACTGAAGCTTTCTTT. This gives the protein CASTPGFEDTEAFF.

The chain couples TRBV7-9 to TRBJ1-4; D is uncertain. Germline V gives CDR1 SEHNR, CDR2 FQNEAQ (reference sequence). This CDR3 has 14 residues. Trimming removed 5 bases at V and 7 bases at J, with 14 bases between. In DNA, the CDR3 is TGTGCCAGCAGCCCGCAAGTAGATGGTGAAAAACTGTTTTTT. It codes for CASSPQVDGEKLFF. Complete variable domain (other parts from reference TRBV7-9 and TRBJ1-4): DTGVSQNPRHKITKRGQNVTFRCDPISEHNRLYWYRQTLGQGPEFLTYFQNEAQLEKSRLLSDRFSAERPKGSFSTLEIQRTEQGDSAMYLCASSPQVDGEKLFFGSGTQLSVL.

The V gene is TRBV5-1, the J gene TRBJ2-5, with D perhaps TRBD2 (7 bases). Germline V gene data show CDR1 as SGHRS and CDR2 as YFSETQ. V gave up 1 base and J gave up 1 base, with 11 bases separating them. CDR3 size: 15 residues. In DNA form, the CDR3 reads TGCGCCAGCAGCTTGCTCGCGGGGGCCCAAGAGACCCAGTACTTC. Its protein is CASSLLAGAQETQYF.

Turning to this clone: Within the sample, other DNA sequences also encode this same CDR3. The chain carries TRBV15 and TRBJ1-4, with D possibly TRBD1 on 5 matching bases. V was trimmed by 0 bases and J by 0 bases, leaving 5 bases between them. The CDR3 runs 15 residues. Looked up from germline, CDR1 is LNHNV and CDR2 is YYDKDF (reference sequence). CDR3 bases: TGTGCCACCAGCAGAGACAGGGCAACTAATGAAAAACTGTTTTTT. Translated, it gives CATSRDRATNEKLFF. The variable domain in full, completed from reference TRBV15 and TRBJ1-4, reads DAMVIQNPRYQVTQFGKPVTLSCSQTLNHNVMYWYQQKSSQAPKLLFHYYDKDFNNEADTPDNFQSRRPNTSFCFLDIRSPGLGDTAMYLCATSRDRATNEKLFFGSGTQLSVL.

The chain is built from TRBV11-3 and TRBJ1-2; possible D gene TRBD1, 6 bases. This CDR3 contains 13 residues. Germline V CDR1 and CDR2: SGHNT, YENEEA. V dropped 5 bases and J dropped 2 bases, with 9 bases sitting between them. CDR3 sequence: CASSPTGNYGYTF. The CDR3 DNA is TGTGCCAGCAGCCCAACAGGGAACTATGGCTACACCTTC.

The chain recombines TRBV6-5 with TRBJ2-7, with a possible D match to TRBD2 (6 bases). Trimming left V 4 bases short and J 4 bases short, with 11 bases between. Germline V gene lookup returns CDR1 MNHEY and CDR2 SVGAGI. There are 13 residues in the CDR3. The CDR3 reads CASSLGLQYEQYF. CDR3 sequence (DNA): TGTGCCAGCAGTTTGGGACTTCAATACGAGCAGTACTTC.

This chain links TRBV18 with TRBJ1-2; no definite D call. The V gene lost 2 bases and the J gene lost 4 bases, with 11 bases spanning the gap. The CDR3 has 14 residues. The germline V gene has CDR1 KGHSH and CDR2 LQKENI. As DNA, the CDR3 is TGTGCCAGCTCACCAGGAGGGCCGGCCTATGGCTACACCTTC. This translates into CASSPGGPAYGYTF.

V usage is TRBV6-1 and J usage is TRBJ2-5, with TRBD2 identical over 9 bases. V shed 3 bases and J 5 bases; nucleotides not matched to a gene: 7. The V gene's germline CDR1 is MNHNS and CDR2 SASEGT. This CDR3 is built from 15 residues. DNA for the CDR3: TGTGCCAGCAGTGAGGGTAGCGGGGGAAGGGAGACCCAGTACTTC. Protein: CASSEGSGGRETQYF.

This sequence joins TRBV18 and TRBJ2-5, with a possible D match to TRBD2 (6 bases). The CDR3 has 15 residues. V was trimmed by 2 bases and J by 5 bases, leaving 15 bases between them. Germline V lookup: CDR1 KGHSH, CDR2 LQKENI. CDR3: CASSPRASEVETQYF. The CDR3 nucleotides are TGTGCCAGCTCACCAAGGGCTAGCGAAGTCGAGACCCAGTACTTC.

The V call is TRBV24-1, the J call TRBJ2-1; 8 bases are shared with TRBD2. The germline V gene has CDR1 KGHDR and CDR2 SFDVKD. The V gene end was trimmed by 3 bases and the J gene end by 5 bases; junction bases not matched to a gene: 20. This CDR3 contains 20 residues. CDR3 residues: CATSDPPTAGGFRPDNEQFF. CDR3 nucleotides: TGTGCCACCAGTGATCCCCCGACGGCGGGGGGATTCCGTCCCGACAATGAGCAGTTCTTC.

This chain connects TRBV7-8 to TRBJ1-1; no firm D call. The length of the CDR3 is 14 residues. Germline V gene data show CDR1 as SGHVS and CDR2 as FQNEAQ. Trimming took off 5 bases at V and 1 base at J, with 11 bases between the two ends. CDR3 sequence: CASSPEVPNTEAFF. The CDR3 nucleotides read TGTGCCAGCAGCCCCGAGGTCCCGAACACTGAAGCTTTCTTT.

The rearrangement uses TRBV21-1 and TRBJ2-7; the D call TRBD1 from the table was never checked on the DNA. TRBV21-1 is designated a pseudogene. This CDR3 is built from 16 residues. The CDR3 region has the DNA TGTGCCAGCAGCAAAGAAAATACAGGGAACTCCTACGAGCAGTACTTC. Translated, it gives CASSKENTGNSYEQYF.

The chain couples TRBV7-7 to TRBJ2-5, with 7 positions matching TRBD1. The CDR3 spans 17 residues. Trimming at V came to 6 bases and at J to 5 bases, leaving 18 bases not matched to a gene. Germline CDR1 reads SSHAT; CDR2 reads FNYEAQ (reference sequence). CDR3 nucleotide sequence: TGTGCCAGCAGTGTCTTCCCTCGTAGCAGGGGGTCGGAGACCCAGTACTTC. As protein: CASSVFPRSRGSETQYF.

V is TRBV7-2 and J is TRBJ2-5; D might be TRBD2 (5 bases). Germline V gene data show CDR1 as SGHTA and CDR2 as FQGNSA. V was shortened by 1 base and J by 5 bases, with 14 bases between the two germline ends. This CDR3 has 15 amino acids. CDR3 DNA: TGTGCCAGCAGCTTAGTAAGGGCCTCGGGGGAGACCCAGTACTTC. It is translated as CASSLVRASGETQYF.

This clone has a handful of counts. The chain combines TRBV5-6 with TRBJ1-5; 7 bases map to TRBD1. The germline V gene has CDR1 SGHDT and CDR2 YYEEEE. J lost 7 bases, V lost 1 base, and 11 bases had no gene match. This CDR3 region has 16 residues. In nucleotides, the CDR3 is TGTGCCAGCAGCTTGACAGGGGTGGATCAAGTACAGCCCCAGCATTTT. Translated: CASSLTGVDQVQPQHF.

The chain carries TRBV5-4 and TRBJ1-3; tentatively, D is TRBD1 (5 bases). Germline CDR1 and CDR2: SGHNT and YYREEE (reference sequence). This CDR3 has 15 residues. V shed 0 bases and J shed 1 base, with 8 bases lying between them. The CDR3 region has the DNA TGTGCCAGCAGCTTGGGGGCAGGGTCTGGAAACACCATATATTTT. Residues: CASSLGAGSGNTIYF.